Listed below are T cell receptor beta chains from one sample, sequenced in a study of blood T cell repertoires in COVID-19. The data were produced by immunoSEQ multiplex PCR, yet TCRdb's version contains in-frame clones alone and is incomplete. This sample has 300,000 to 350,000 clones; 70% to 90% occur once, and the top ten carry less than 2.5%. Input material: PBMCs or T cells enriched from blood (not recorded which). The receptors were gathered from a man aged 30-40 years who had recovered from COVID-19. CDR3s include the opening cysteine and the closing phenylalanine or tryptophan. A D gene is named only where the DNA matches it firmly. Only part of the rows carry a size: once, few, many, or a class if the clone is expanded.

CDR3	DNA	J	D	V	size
CASSSTDYGYTF	TGTGCCAGCAGCTCAACAGACTATGGCTACACCTTC	TRBJ1-2	.	TRBV7-9	.
CASSLAGAYGELFF	TGTGCCAGCAGCTTAGCGGGGGCGTACGGGGAGCTGTTTTTT	TRBJ2-2	.	TRBV7-9	.
CASSPSRQEYYGYTF	TGTGCCAGCTCACCCTCTCGACAGGAATACTATGGCTACACCTTC	TRBJ1-2	.	TRBV18	.
CASSQRQDNVRGYTF	TGCGCCAGCAGCCAACGACAGGATAATGTTAGGGGCTACACCTTC	TRBJ1-2	.	TRBV4-3	.
CASSGRGGYEQYF	TGTGCCAGCAGTGGTAGGGGCGGCTACGAGCAGTACTTC	TRBJ2-7	.	TRBV2	.
CASSQQGAYYGYTF	TGTGCCAGCAGCCAACAGGGGGCCTACTATGGCTACACCTTC	TRBJ1-2	TRBD1	TRBV11-2	.
CASSEPLGGVTQYF	TGTGCCAGCAGTGAACCACTCGGAGGGGTGACCCAGTACTTC	TRBJ2-5	.	TRBV2	.
CASSLDRGPIYGYTF	TGTGCCAGCAGCTTAGACAGGGGGCCAATCTATGGCTACACCTTC	TRBJ1-2	TRBD1	TRBV7-2	.
CASSALGGPYNEQFF	TGTGCCAGCAGCGCCCTCGGGGGGCCCTACAATGAGCAGTTCTTC	TRBJ2-1	.	TRBV4-2	.
CASSRQGFTSYEQYF	TGTGCCAGCAGCCGACAGGGCTTCACGTCCTACGAGCAGTACTTC	TRBJ2-7	TRBD1	TRBV5-4	few
CASRPGHFLVYEQYF	TGTGCCAGCAGGCCGGGACACTTTTTAGTCTACGAGCAGTACTTC	TRBJ2-7	.	TRBV6-5	.
CSVHTDRAGKLFF	TGCAGCGTTCATACGGACAGGGCTGGGAAACTGTTTTTT	TRBJ1-4	TRBD1	TRBV29-1	.
CASSLWAAGGNQPQHF	TGTGCCAGCAGCTTGTGGGCAGCTGGTGGCAATCAGCCCCAGCATTTT	TRBJ1-5	.	TRBV5-6	.
CASSDTGGITDTQYF	TGTGCCAGCAGTGATACCGGGGGAATCACAGATACGCAGTATTTT	TRBJ2-3	.	TRBV6-1	.
CASSALGNTEAFF	TGTGCCAGCAGCGCCCTCGGGAACACTGAAGCTTTCTTT	TRBJ1-1	.	TRBV9	.
CASTFGRTMNTEAFF	TGCGCCAGCACGTTTGGCAGAACGATGAACACTGAAGCTTTCTTT	TRBJ1-1	.	TRBV5-1	many
CASSPYTWTGDNEQFF	TGTGCCAGCAGCCCTTACACATGGACAGGAGATAATGAGCAGTTCTTC	TRBJ2-1	TRBD1	TRBV6-2/TRBV6-3	once